Given below is one T cell receptor beta chain in context. The J segment lost 5 bases and the V segment lost 6 bases, leaving 8 bases of the junction unmatched. The length of the CDR3 is 14 residues. Germline V gives CDR1 SGHTA, CDR2 FQGNSA. This specimen comes from a study of technical replicates of blood from several donors. Generated by immunoSEQ multiplex PCR, the TCRdb table keeps only in-frame clones and is missing some. This sample carries approximately 65,000 clones, approximately 86% of them seen once, and the ten largest clones take about 5.5%. V gene TRBV7-2 combines with J gene TRBJ2-7; 9 bases fit TRBD2. The sequencing sample was made of PBMCs. This sequence was found in a human donor in good health. Some clones in this sample may be carry-over from other donors' samples. This CDR3 is CASSTAGGRNEQYF. CDR3 nucleotides: TGTGCCAGCAGTACGGCGGGAGGGCGAAACGAGCAGTACTTC.